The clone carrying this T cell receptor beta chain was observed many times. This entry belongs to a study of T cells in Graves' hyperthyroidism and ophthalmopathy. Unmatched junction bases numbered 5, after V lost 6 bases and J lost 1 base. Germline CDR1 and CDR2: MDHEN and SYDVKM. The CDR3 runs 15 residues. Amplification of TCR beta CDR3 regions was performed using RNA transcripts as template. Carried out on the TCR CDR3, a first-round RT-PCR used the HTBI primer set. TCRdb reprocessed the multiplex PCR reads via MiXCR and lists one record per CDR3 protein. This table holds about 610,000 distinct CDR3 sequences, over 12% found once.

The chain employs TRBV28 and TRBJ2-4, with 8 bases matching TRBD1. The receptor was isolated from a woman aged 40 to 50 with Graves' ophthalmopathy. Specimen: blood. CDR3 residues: CASSKTGVAKNIQYF. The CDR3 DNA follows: TGTGCCAGCAGCAAGACAGGGGTTGCCAAAAACATTCAGTACTTC.